What follows are 18 T cell receptor beta chains derived from one specimen sequenced in a study of T-cell memory formation after mild COVID-19. TCRdb reprocessed the 5' RACE reads with MiXCR, giving one entry per CDR3 protein. The data hold under 450,000 distinct CDR3 sequences, with over 13% observed a single time. The sequenced sample consisted of PBMCs or a T cell subset sorted from them (not recorded which). The source is a man aged 18 to 35 who had mild COVID-19 (a few samples of this study predate the infection). Cell type and time point are not known.

This clonotype was picked up many times. The chain couples TRBV7-2 to TRBJ1-2; 7 bases line up with TRBD1. The ends lost 0 bases at V and 4 bases at J; junction bases unmatched: 2. This CDR3 spans 14 amino acids. Germline CDR1 is SGHTA and CDR2 is FQGNSA. The chain's CDR3 is CASSLARGLYGYTF. The CDR3, as DNA: TGTGCCAGCAGCTTAGCGAGGGGGCTCTATGGCTACACCTTC.

The J gene is TRBJ2-7, the V gene TRBV28; D is uncertain. The germline V and J ends were trimmed by 4 bases and 9 bases, with 16 bases remaining between them. The CDR3 loop spans 13 amino acids. CDR1 and CDR2 (germline): MDHEN, SYDVKM. CDR3 bases: TGTGCCAGCAGTTCCACATTCCCCCTAGGGCAGTACGTC. Its protein product is CASSSTFPLGQYV.

The CDR3 DNA sequence: TGTGCCAGCAGCCCGCAGCGGGGGGGCCCCGCAGATACGCAGTATTTT. Its protein is CASSPQRGGPADTQYF. The chain employs TRBV7-2 and TRBJ2-3; 10 bases agree with TRBD2. The CDR3 spans 16 residues. V shed 5 bases and J 4 bases; nucleotides not matched to a gene: 9. CDR1 SGHTA and CDR2 FQGNSA come from the germline V gene.

V gene TRBV9 combines with J gene TRBJ1-2; TRBD1 aligns across 10 bases. J gave up 6 bases and V 4 bases, and 9 bases lay outside the gene matches. The germline gives CDR1 SGDLS, CDR2 YYNGEE. This CDR3 has 15 amino acids. The CDR3 protein is CASSLLTGTGDGYTF. In nucleotides, the CDR3 is TGTGCCAGCAGCCTACTGACCGGGACAGGGGATGGCTACACCTTC.

The sample holds a few counts of this clonotype. The CDR3 nucleotides read TGCGCCAGCAGCTTGGCCGGGACATTTTATGAAAAACTGTTTTTT. Protein: CASSLAGTFYEKLFF. V and J are TRBV5-1 and TRBJ1-4, with a possible D match to TRBD1 (6 bases). Trimming pared 0 bases from V and 6 bases from J, leaving 12 bases between. There are 15 residues in the CDR3. Germline loops: CDR1 SGHRS, CDR2 YFSETQ.

This clonotype was seen a handful of times. J is TRBJ2-7 and V is TRBV18; 7 positions match TRBD1. Germline values: CDR1 KGHSH, CDR2 LQKENI. J was trimmed by 1 base and V by 3 bases; bases with no gene match: 6. The CDR3 runs 15 residues. Here the CDR3 DNA reads TGTGCCAGCTCACCTGCTTTCAGGGGGTCCTACGAGCAGTACTTC. This translates into CASSPAFRGSYEQYF.

This clonotype was seen only a few times. This chain connects TRBV6-5 to TRBJ2-2, with D possibly being TRBD1 or TRBD2 (6 bases each). The CDR3 covers 16 residues. Germline CDR1 MNHEY, CDR2 SVGAGI. Trimming took 5 bases from V and 6 from J, leaving 19 bases between them. This CDR3 is CASSPLGGGPPGELFF. The CDR3 region has the DNA TGTGCCAGCAGTCCCCTTGGAGGGGGGCCCCCCGGGGAGCTGTTTTTT.

The sample holds a few counts of this clonotype. This sequence joins TRBV6-2 or TRBV6-3 and TRBJ1-5; D may be TRBD1 (6 bases). Germline V CDR1 and CDR2: MNHEY, SVGEGT. V gave up 3 bases and J gave up 3 bases, with 15 bases separating them. The CDR3 has 16 amino acids. CDR3 DNA sequence: TGTGCCAGCAGTTATTTTCCCGGACAGCCCAATCAGCCCCAGCATTTT. It codes for CASSYFPGQPNQPQHF.

The chain recombines TRBV29-1 with TRBJ2-1, with 9 bases aligning to TRBD2. The CDR3 runs 13 residues. V was clipped by 4 bases and J by 8 bases; unmatched bases: 6. Germline CDR1 and CDR2: SQVTM and ANQGSEA. The CDR3 DNA is TGCAGCGTTGGCGGGGGGGCCTCCGATGAGCAGTTCTTC. Its protein is CSVGGGASDEQFF.

The chain recombines TRBV20-1 with TRBJ1-6, with D unclear. Per germline, CDR1 DFQATT and CDR2 SNEGSKA (reference sequence). The V gene lost 3 bases and the J gene lost 11 bases, with 8 bases spanning the gap. CDR3 length equals 11 residues. This CDR3 is CSASEGTPLHF. As DNA, the CDR3 is TGCAGTGCTAGTGAGGGAACACCCCTCCACTTT.

The genes are TRBV20-1 and TRBJ2-5, with 8 bases that match TRBD1. Per the germline V gene, CDR1 is DFQATT and CDR2 is SNEGSKA (reference sequence). The CDR3 contains 15 residues. Unmatched junction bases numbered 6, after V lost 3 bases and J lost 0 bases. CDR3 amino acids: CSASPRTGYQETQYF. The CDR3 nucleotides are TGCAGTGCTAGCCCCCGGACAGGGTACCAAGAGACCCAGTACTTC.

The chain employs TRBV27 and TRBJ2-5; weak D call: TRBD2 (6 bases). CDR1 MNHEY and CDR2 SMNVEV come from the germline V gene (reference sequence). The CDR3 has 15 amino acids. Trimming stripped 0 bases from V and 4 bases from J, with 12 bases between. The CDR3 spells CASSLSGLEGETQYF. As DNA, the CDR3 is TGTGCCAGCAGTTTATCGGGGCTGGAGGGAGAGACCCAGTACTTC.

The genes are TRBV20-1 and TRBJ1-5; 9 bases agree with TRBD1. CDR3 length: 14 amino acids. Germline CDR1 reads DFQATT; CDR2 reads SNEGSKA (reference sequence). Trimming removed 3 bases from V and 3 bases from J; junction bases left unmatched: 3. This chain's CDR3 is CSASNRGHNQPQHF. For the CDR3, the DNA is TGCAGTGCTAGCAACAGGGGGCACAATCAGCCCCAGCATTTT.

This clonotype was detected a few times. V usage is TRBV7-9 and J usage is TRBJ2-2, with unresolved D. The CDR3 is 13 residues long. V lost 4 bases, J lost 6 bases, and 9 bases lay in between. Germline CDR1 is SEHNR and CDR2 is FQNEAQ (reference sequence). CDR3 bases: TGTGCCAGCAGCTCCCAGGTCTCCGGGGAGCTGTTTTTT. Its protein product is CASSSQVSGELFF.

In its sample, this clonotype was seen a few times. The rearrangement links TRBV10-3 to TRBJ1-1; TRBD1 aligns across 9 bases. The trim removed 10 bases at V and 8 bases at J, leaving 8 bases unmatched. The CDR3 contains 12 residues. The germline V gene has CDR1 ENHRY and CDR2 SYGVKD. The CDR3 nucleotides read TGTGCCACGTCGGACAGGGGCTCAGAAGCTTTCTTT. It is translated as CATSDRGSEAFF.

This sequence joins TRBV9 and TRBJ2-2; TRBD2 might be the D (5 bases). Trimming removed 7 bases from V and 6 bases from J, with 16 bases in between. In germline, CDR1 is SGDLS, CDR2 YYNGEE. The CDR3 is 14 amino acids. The CDR3 protein is CASRPGSSPGELFF. The CDR3 coding sequence is TGTGCCAGCCGGCCGGGGTCCTCTCCCGGGGAGCTGTTTTTT.

This chain connects TRBV4-3 to TRBJ1-2; D is possibly TRBD1 (5 bases). Germline V CDR1 and CDR2: LGHNA, YSLEER. This CDR3 is 16 amino acids long. Trimming left V 0 bases short and J 4 bases short, with 15 bases between. The CDR3 spells CASSQDQSGVTYGYTF. The CDR3 DNA is TGCGCCAGCAGCCAAGATCAGTCGGGGGTGACCTATGGCTACACCTTC.

There are a few counts of this clonotype. The chain is built from TRBV28 and TRBJ2-7, with 8 bases matching TRBD2. There are 12 residues in the CDR3. With 4 bases clipped from V and 5 bases from J, the junction kept 1 base outside the gene matches. The V gene's germline CDR1 is MDHEN and CDR2 SYDVKM. The CDR3 loop is CASSSGGDEQYV. The CDR3 nucleotides are TGTGCCAGCAGTTCGGGGGGGGACGAGCAGTACGTC.